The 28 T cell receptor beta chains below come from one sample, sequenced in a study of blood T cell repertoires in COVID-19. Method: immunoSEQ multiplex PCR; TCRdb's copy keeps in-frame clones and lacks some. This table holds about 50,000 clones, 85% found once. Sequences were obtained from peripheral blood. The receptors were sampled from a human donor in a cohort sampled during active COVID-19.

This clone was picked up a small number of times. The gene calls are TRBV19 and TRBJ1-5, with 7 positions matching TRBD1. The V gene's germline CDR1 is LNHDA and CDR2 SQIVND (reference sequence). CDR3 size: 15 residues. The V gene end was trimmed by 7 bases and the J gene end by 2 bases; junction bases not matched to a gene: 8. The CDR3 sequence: CASTSTGVGNQPQHF. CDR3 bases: TGTGCCAGTACCTCAACAGGGGTGGGCAATCAGCCCCAGCATTTT.

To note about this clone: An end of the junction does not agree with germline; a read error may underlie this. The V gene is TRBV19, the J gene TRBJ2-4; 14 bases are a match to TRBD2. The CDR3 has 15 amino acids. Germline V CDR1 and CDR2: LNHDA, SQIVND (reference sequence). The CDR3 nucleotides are TGTGCCAGTACCTCCTCCGGGACTAGCGGGAGCCCGGCCTTCTTC. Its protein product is CASTSSGTSGSPAFF. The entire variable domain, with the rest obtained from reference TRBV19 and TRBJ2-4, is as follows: DGGITQSPKYLFRKEGQNVTLSCEQNLNHDAMYWYRQDPGQGLRLIYYSQIVNDFQKGDIAEGYSVSREKKESFPLTVTSAQKNPTAFYLCASTSSGTSGSPAFFGAGTRLSVL.

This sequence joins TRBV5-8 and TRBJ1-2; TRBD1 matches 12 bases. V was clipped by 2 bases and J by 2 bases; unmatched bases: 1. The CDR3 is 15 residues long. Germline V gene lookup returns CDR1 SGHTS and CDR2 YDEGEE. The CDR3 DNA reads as TGTGCCAGCAGCTTCGGGACAGGGGGCAACTATGGCTACACCTTC. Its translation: CASSFGTGGNYGYTF.

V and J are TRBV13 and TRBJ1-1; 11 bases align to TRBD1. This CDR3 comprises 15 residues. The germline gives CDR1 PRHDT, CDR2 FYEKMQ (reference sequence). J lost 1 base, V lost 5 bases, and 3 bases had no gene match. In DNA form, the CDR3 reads TGTGCCAGCAGCGGACAGGGGGCTGGGAACACTGAAGCTTTCTTT. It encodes CASSGQGAGNTEAFF.

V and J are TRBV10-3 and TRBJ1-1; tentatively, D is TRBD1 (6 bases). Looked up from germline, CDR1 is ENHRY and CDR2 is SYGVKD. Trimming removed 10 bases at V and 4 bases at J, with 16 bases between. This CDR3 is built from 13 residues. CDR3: CATGVGGFTEAFF. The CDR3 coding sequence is TGTGCCACAGGGGTCGGGGGGTTCACTGAAGCTTTCTTT.

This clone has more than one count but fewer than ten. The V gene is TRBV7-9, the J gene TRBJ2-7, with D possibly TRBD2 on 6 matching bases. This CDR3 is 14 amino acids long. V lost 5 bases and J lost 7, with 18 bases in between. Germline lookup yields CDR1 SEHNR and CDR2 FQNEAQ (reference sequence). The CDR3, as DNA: TGTGCCAGCAGCCTCACAGGAGGGGTAGGAGAGCAGTACTTC. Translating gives CASSLTGGVGEQYF. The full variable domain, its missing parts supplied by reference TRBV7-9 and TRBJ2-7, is DTGVSQNPRHKITKRGQNVTFRCDPISEHNRLYWYRQTLGQGPEFLTYFQNEAQLEKSRLLSDRFSAERPKGSFSTLEIQRTEQGDSAMYLCASSLTGGVGEQYFGPGTRLTVT.

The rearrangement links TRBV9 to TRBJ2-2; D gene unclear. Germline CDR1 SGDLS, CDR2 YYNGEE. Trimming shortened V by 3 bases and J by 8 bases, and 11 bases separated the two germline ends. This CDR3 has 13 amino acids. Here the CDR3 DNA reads TGTGCCAGCAGCGCCCGGGTGGAGGGGGAGCTGTTTTTT. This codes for CASSARVEGELFF.

CDR3 sequence reads: CASKQRGLSGANVLTF. CDR3 nucleotides: TGTGCCAGCAAGCAAAGGGGTCTATCTGGGGCCAACGTCCTGACTTTC. V gene TRBV21-1 combines with J gene TRBJ2-6; the table's D call TRBD1 went unverified against the DNA. TRBV21-1 is annotated as a pseudogene. CDR3 length equals 16 residues.

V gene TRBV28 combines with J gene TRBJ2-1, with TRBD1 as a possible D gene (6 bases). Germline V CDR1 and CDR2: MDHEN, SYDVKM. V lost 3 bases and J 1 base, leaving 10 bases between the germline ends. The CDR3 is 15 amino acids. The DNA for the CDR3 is TGTGCCAGCAGTTTGGGTCAGGGGTCCTACAATGAGCAGTTCTTC. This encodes CASSLGQGSYNEQFF.

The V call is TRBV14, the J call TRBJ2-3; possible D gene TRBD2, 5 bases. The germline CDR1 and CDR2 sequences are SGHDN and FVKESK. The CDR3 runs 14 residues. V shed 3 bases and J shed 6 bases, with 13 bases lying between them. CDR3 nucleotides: TGTGCCAGCAGCCATTTGGGAGTCAGGGATACGCAGTATTTT. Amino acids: CASSHLGVRDTQYF.

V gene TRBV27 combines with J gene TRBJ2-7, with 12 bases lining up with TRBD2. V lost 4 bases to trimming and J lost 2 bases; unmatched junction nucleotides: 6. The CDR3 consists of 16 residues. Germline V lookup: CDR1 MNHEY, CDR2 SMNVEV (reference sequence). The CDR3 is CASSSPTSGGAYEQYF. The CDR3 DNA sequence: TGTGCCAGCAGTTCCCCGACTAGCGGGGGAGCCTACGAGCAGTACTTC.

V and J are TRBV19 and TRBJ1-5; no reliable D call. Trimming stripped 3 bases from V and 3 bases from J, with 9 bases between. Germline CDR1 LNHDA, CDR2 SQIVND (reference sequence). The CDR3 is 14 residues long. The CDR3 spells CASSMARSNQPQHF. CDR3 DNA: TGTGCCAGTAGTATGGCCAGGTCCAATCAGCCCCAGCATTTT.

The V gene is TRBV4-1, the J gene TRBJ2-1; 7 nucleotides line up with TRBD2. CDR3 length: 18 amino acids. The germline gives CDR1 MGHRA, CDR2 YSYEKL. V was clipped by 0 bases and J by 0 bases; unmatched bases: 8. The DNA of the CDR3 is TGCGCCAGCAGCCAAGAGGGGTACGGCGGGGGCTCCTACAATGAGCAGTTCTTC. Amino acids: CASSQEGYGGGSYNEQFF.

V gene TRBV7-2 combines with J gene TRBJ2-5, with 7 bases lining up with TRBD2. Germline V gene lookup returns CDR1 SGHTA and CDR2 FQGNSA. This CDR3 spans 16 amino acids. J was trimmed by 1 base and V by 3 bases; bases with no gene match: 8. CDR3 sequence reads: CASSFLGGGLQETQYF. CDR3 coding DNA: TGTGCCAGCAGCTTTTTGGGGGGAGGGCTCCAAGAGACCCAGTACTTC.

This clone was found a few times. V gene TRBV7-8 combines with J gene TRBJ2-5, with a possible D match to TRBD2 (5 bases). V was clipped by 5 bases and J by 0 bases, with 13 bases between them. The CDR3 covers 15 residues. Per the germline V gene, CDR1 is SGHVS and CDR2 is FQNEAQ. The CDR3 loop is CASSPYHGNQETQYF. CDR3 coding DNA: TGTGCCAGCAGCCCCTATCACGGGAACCAAGAGACCCAGTACTTC.

The CDR3, as DNA: TGCGCCAGCAGCCGAAGACTAGCGGGCTCTCAAGAGACCCAGTACTTC. This codes for CASSRRLAGSQETQYF. The V gene is TRBV5-1, the J gene TRBJ2-5; 10 bases map to TRBD2. This CDR3 is built from 16 residues. The J segment lost 2 bases and the V segment lost 4 bases, leaving 8 bases of the junction unmatched. Germline V lookup: CDR1 SGHRS, CDR2 YFSETQ.

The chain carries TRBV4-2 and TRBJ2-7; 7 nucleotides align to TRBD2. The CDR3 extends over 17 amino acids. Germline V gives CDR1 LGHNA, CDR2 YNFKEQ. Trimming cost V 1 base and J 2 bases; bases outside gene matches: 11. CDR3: CASSQAEGRERTYEQYF. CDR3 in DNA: TGTGCCAGCAGCCAAGCGGAGGGGCGGGAGAGGACCTACGAGCAGTACTTC.

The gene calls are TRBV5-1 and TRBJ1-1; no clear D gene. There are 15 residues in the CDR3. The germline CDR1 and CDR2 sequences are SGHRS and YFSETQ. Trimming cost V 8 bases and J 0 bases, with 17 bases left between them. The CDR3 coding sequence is TGCGCCAGTTCGAGGGAGCCACACATGAACACTGAAGCTTTCTTT. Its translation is CASSREPHMNTEAFF.

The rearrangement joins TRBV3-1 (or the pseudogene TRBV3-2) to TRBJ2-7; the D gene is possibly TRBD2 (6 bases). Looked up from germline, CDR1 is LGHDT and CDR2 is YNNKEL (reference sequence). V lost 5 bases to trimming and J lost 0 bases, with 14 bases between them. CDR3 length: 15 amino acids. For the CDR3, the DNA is TGTGCCAGCAGCAGGGACTCCCTAAGCTCCTACGAGCAGTACTTC. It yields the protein CASSRDSLSSYEQYF.

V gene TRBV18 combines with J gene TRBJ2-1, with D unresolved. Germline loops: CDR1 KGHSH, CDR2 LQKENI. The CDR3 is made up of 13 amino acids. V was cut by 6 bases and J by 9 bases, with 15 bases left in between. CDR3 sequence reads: CASSLISQVEQFF. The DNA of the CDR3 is TGTGCCAGCTCCTTAATTTCGCAGGTTGAGCAGTTCTTC.

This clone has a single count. CDR3 bases: TGTGCCAGCAGTGAAAGGCAGGATAGTTCACCCCTCCACTTT. Amino acids: CASSERQDSSPLHF. The rearrangement uses TRBV2 and TRBJ1-6, with D unresolved. The CDR3 contains 14 residues. Germline loops: CDR1 SNHLY, CDR2 FYNNEI. Trimming left V 2 bases short and J 9 bases short, with 11 bases between.

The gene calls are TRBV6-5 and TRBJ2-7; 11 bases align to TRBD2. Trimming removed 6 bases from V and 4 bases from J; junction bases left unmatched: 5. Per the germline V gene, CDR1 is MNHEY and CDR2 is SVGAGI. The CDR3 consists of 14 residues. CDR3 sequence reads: CASSQTSGRYEQYF. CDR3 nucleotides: TGTGCCAGCAGCCAAACTAGCGGGAGATACGAGCAGTACTTC.

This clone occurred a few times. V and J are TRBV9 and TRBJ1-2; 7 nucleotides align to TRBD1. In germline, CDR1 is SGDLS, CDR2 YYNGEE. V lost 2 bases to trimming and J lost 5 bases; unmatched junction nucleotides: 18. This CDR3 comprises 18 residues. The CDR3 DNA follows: TGTGCCAGCAGCGTTCGAGACACAGACAGGGCGGATATGTATGGCTACACCTTC. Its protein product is CASSVRDTDRADMYGYTF.

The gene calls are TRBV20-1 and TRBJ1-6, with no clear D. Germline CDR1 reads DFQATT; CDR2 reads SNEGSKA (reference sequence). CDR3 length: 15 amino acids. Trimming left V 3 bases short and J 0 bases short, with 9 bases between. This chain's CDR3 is CSASSQISYNSPLHF. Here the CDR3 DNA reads TGCAGTGCTAGTTCGCAGATCTCCTATAATTCACCCCTCCACTTT.

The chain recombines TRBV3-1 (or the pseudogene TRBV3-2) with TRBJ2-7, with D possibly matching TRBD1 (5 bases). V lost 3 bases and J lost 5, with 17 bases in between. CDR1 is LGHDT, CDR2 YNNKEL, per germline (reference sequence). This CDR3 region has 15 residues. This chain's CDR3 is CASSQTLSGIHEQYF. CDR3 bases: TGTGCCAGCAGCCAGACCCTTTCAGGGATCCACGAGCAGTACTTC.

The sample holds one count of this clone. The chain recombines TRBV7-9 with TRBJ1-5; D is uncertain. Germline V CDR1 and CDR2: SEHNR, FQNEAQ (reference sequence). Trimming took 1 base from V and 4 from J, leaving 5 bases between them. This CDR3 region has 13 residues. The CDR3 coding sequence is TGTGCCAGCAGCTTAGACCGGAATCAGCCCCAGCATTTT. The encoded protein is CASSLDRNQPQHF.

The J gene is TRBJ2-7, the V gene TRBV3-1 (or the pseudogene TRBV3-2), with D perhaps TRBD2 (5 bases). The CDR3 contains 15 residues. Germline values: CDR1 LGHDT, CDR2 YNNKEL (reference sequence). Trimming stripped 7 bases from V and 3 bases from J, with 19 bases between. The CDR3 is CASTISGTGIYEQYF. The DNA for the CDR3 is TGTGCCAGCACCATAAGCGGTACGGGGATCTACGAGCAGTACTTC.

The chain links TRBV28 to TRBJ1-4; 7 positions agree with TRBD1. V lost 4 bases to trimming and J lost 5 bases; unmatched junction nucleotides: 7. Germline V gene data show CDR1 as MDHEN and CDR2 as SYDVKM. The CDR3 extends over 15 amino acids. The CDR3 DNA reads TGTGCCAGCAGTTGGACAGGACAGAGCAATGAAAAACTGTTTTTT. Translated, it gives CASSWTGQSNEKLFF. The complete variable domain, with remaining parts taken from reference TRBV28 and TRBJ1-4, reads DVKVTQSSRYLVKRTGEKVFLECVQDMDHENMFWYRQDPGLGLRLIYFSYDVKMKEKGDIPEGYSVSREKKERFSLILESASTNQTSMYLCASSWTGQSNEKLFFGSGTQLSVL.